Following are 18 T cell receptor beta chains from one sample sequenced in a study of spatial heterogeneity in lung cancer. Study conclusions and caveats: In tumors, expanded intratumoral alpha and beta TCR counts tracked mutation counts.

Time point noted: sample taken at primary tumor resection. TCRdb processed the 5' RACE reads anew with MiXCR; each CDR3 protein has one entry. This sample has a few thousand distinct CDR3 sequences, with over 5.5% found just once. The antigens of these receptors remain unknown. Sequences were derived from lung tumor tissue, sampled at surgery. The receptors originated from a female donor with early-stage non-small cell lung cancer.

The table lists this clonotype with many counts. The rearrangement links TRBV30 to TRBJ1-1, with D possibly TRBD1 on 6 matching bases. The CDR3 loop spans 13 amino acids. V was trimmed by 5 bases and J by 0 bases, leaving 10 bases between them. Per germline, CDR1 GTSNPN and CDR2 SVGIG (reference sequence). CDR3 nucleotides: TGTGCCTGGGAAACAGGGATGAACACTGAAGCTTTCTTT. Translating gives CAWETGMNTEAFF.

The rearrangement links TRBV30 to TRBJ2-7, with 7 bases lining up with TRBD2. Germline V gene sequence: CDR1 GTSNPN, CDR2 SVGIG (reference sequence). The CDR3 is made up of 16 amino acids. J lost 4 bases, V lost 4 bases, and 16 bases had no gene match. The CDR3 loop is CAWMSGRGSGRYEQYF. DNA for the CDR3: TGTGCCTGGATGTCGGGGAGGGGATCGGGACGTTACGAGCAGTACTTC.

By its share, this clonotype is medium-sized. V and J are TRBV9 and TRBJ2-1, with D hard to call. This CDR3 has 14 residues. CDR1 SGDLS and CDR2 YYNGEE come from the germline V gene. Between the trimmed V and J ends, which lost 0 bases and 4 bases, there was a span of 8 bases. In nucleotides, the CDR3 is TGTGCCAGCAGCGTAGAATGGGCGTACAATGAGCAGTTCTTC. Protein sequence: CASSVEWAYNEQFF.

This clonotype is medium-sized within its sample. Here the CDR3 reads CASSLLAGDTGELFF. In DNA form, the CDR3 reads TGTGCCAGCAGTTTACTAGCGGGCGACACCGGGGAGCTGTTTTTT. The J gene is TRBJ2-2, the V gene TRBV27, with 8 bases fitting TRBD2. The V segment lost 2 bases and the J segment 3 bases; nucleotides outside the gene matches: 2. Per the germline V gene, CDR1 is MNHEY and CDR2 is SMNVEV (reference sequence). The CDR3 extends over 15 amino acids.

By frequency in the sample, this clonotype is medium-sized (0.01 to 0.1%). This chain uses TRBV11-3 with TRBJ1-1, with D unclear. V lost 5 bases and J 5 bases, leaving 12 bases between the germline ends. CDR1 is SGHNT, CDR2 YENEEA, per germline. The CDR3 is made up of 13 amino acids. The CDR3 nucleotides read TGTGCCAGCAGCCTGAGGGCCTGGACTGAAGCTTTCTTT. Translating it yields CASSLRAWTEAFF.

By its share, this clonotype is medium-sized. The chain combines TRBV20-1 with TRBJ2-4, with D perhaps matching TRBD2 (5 bases). The germline V gene encodes CDR1 DFQATT and CDR2 SNEGSKA (reference sequence). V was trimmed by 1 base and J by 4 bases, leaving 8 bases between them. The CDR3 has 13 amino acids. Here the CDR3 DNA reads TGCAGTGCTAGAGTGGCGGGTAAAAACATTCAGTACTTC. Translated: CSARVAGKNIQYF.

This clonotype is medium-sized. V and J are TRBV5-1 and TRBJ2-1; 8 nucleotides match TRBD1. CDR3 length: 15 residues. The germline V gene encodes CDR1 SGHRS and CDR2 YFSETQ. J lost 6 bases, V lost 2 bases, and 7 bases had no gene match. This CDR3 reads CASSFGTGGSNEQFF. The CDR3 coding sequence is TGCGCCAGCAGCTTCGGAACAGGGGGGTCCAATGAGCAGTTCTTC. Using reference TRBV5-1 and TRBJ2-1 for the parts outside the CDR3, the full variable domain is KAGVTQTPRYLIKTRGQQVTLSCSPISGHRSVSWYQQTPGQGLQFLFEYFSETQRNKGNFPGRFSGRQFSNSRSEMNVSTLELGDSALYLCASSFGTGGSNEQFFGPGTRLTVL.

Relative to its sample, this clonotype is medium-sized (0.01 to 0.1%). The V call is TRBV30, the J call TRBJ1-5, with a tentative D call TRBD1 (6 bases). CDR3 length equals 14 residues. CDR1 is GTSNPN and CDR2 is SVGIG in the germline V gene (reference sequence). Trimming removed 3 bases from V and 0 bases from J, with 9 bases in between. The CDR3 reads CAWRTGNSNQPQHF. CDR3 nucleotides: TGTGCCTGGAGGACAGGTAATAGCAATCAGCCCCAGCATTTT.

The chain has TRBV30 and TRBJ2-7, with TRBD2 identical over 8 bases. The germline V gene has CDR1 GTSNPN and CDR2 SVGIG (reference sequence). J lost 7 bases, V lost 1 base, and 9 bases had no gene match. The CDR3 has 14 residues. The CDR3 nucleotides read TGTGCCTGGAGTGACCCAGCGGGAGTGTGGGAGCAGTACGTC. Its protein product is CAWSDPAGVWEQYV.

This clonotype was detected many times. The V gene is TRBV20-1, the J gene TRBJ2-5, with TRBD2 matching 7 bases. The V and J ends lost 5 bases and 3 bases, in that order; junction bases with no gene match: 12. The CDR3 is made up of 15 amino acids. CDR1 DFQATT and CDR2 SNEGSKA come from the germline V gene (reference sequence). As DNA, the CDR3 is TGCAGTGCTCGAAACCGGGGGGAGCCAAAAGAGACCCAGTACTTC. It yields the protein CSARNRGEPKETQYF.

By sample fraction, this clonotype is large. V is TRBV28 and J is TRBJ2-5; D is uncertain. This CDR3 is 16 amino acids long. Germline V CDR1 and CDR2: MDHEN, SYDVKM. Trimming cost V 1 base and J 7 bases, with 19 bases left between them. This chain's CDR3 is CASSLLRRLDLGTQYF. The CDR3 bases are TGTGCCAGCAGTTTATTACGTCGCCTAGACCTGGGGACCCAGTACTTC.

In its sample, this clonotype ranks as medium-sized. The V gene is TRBV6-1, the J gene TRBJ1-5; D gene ambiguous. Looked up from germline, CDR1 is MNHNS and CDR2 is SASEGT. V lost 9 bases to trimming and J lost 0 bases, with 6 bases between them. The CDR3 spans 12 residues. The DNA of the CDR3 is TGTGCCAGTCAGTATAGCAATCAGCCCCAGCATTTT. It is translated as CASQYSNQPQHF.

This clonotype ranks as large. This chain joins TRBV23-1 and TRBJ2-6; 7 nucleotides match TRBD1. TRBV23-1 is known as an ORF, though its function is uncertain. The trim removed 3 bases at V and 0 bases at J, leaving 14 bases unmatched. This CDR3 has 20 residues. This CDR3 is CASSQEPGQSSVSGANVLTF. CDR3 bases: TGCGCCAGCAGTCAGGAACCGGGACAGTCTTCAGTCTCTGGGGCCAACGTCCTGACTTTC.

The chain joins TRBV10-3 to TRBJ2-7, with D possibly being TRBD1 or TRBD2 (5 bases each). This CDR3 contains 14 residues. V dropped 5 bases and J dropped 3 bases, with 14 bases sitting between them. Germline loops: CDR1 ENHRY, CDR2 SYGVKD. The CDR3 is CAISYRDANYEQYF. The CDR3, as DNA: TGTGCCATCAGTTACCGGGACGCAAACTACGAGCAGTACTTC.

The chain couples TRBV20-1 to TRBJ1-3; D call uncertain. Trimming stripped 5 bases from V and 1 base from J, with 9 bases between. The CDR3 loop spans 13 amino acids. Germline assignment: CDR1 DFQATT and CDR2 SNEGSKA (reference sequence). The CDR3 DNA is TGCAGTGCTTGGAGTGGATCTGGAAACACCATATATTTT. Encoded protein: CSAWSGSGNTIYF.

By its share, this clonotype is medium-sized. This chain links TRBV14 with TRBJ1-1; no clear D. CDR1 and CDR2 from the germline V gene are SGHDN and FVKESK. The CDR3 totals 13 residues. The V gene lost 0 bases and the J gene lost 1 base, with 3 bases spanning the gap. CDR3 nucleotide sequence: TGTGCCAGCAGCCAAGACTGGAACACTGAAGCTTTCTTT. It encodes CASSQDWNTEAFF.

This clonotype counts as medium-sized. The J gene is TRBJ1-5, the V gene TRBV24-1; 9 bases align to TRBD1. The CDR3 is 16 residues long. Germline lookup yields CDR1 KGHDR and CDR2 SFDVKD. J lost 3 bases, V lost 5 bases, and 7 bases had no gene match. CDR3 sequence: CATSANDRGDNQPQHF. CDR3 nucleotide sequence: TGTGCCACCAGTGCCAATGACAGGGGGGACAATCAGCCCCAGCATTTT.

This clonotype has a count of ten or more. The chain employs TRBV4-3 and TRBJ2-6; 7 nucleotides line up with TRBD2. Germline V gene lookup returns CDR1 LGHNA and CDR2 YSLEER. This CDR3 has 19 residues. V lost 0 bases, J lost 1 base, and 9 bases stayed unmatched. The CDR3 sequence: CASSQDFPAGRSGANVLTF. The DNA of the CDR3 is TGCGCCAGCAGCCAAGATTTCCCAGCGGGACGATCTGGGGCCAACGTCCTGACTTTC.